These 5 T cell receptor beta chains were sequenced from one sample in a study of a mutant IDH1 vaccine in newly diagnosed glioma. Time point denoted: baseline, week 1 (first vaccination visit). Treatment meaning: pre-vaccination baseline after standard-of-care therapy. Assay: immunoSEQ multiplex PCR; the TCRdb copy retains only in-frame clones and omits some. The data show about 32,000 clones, roughly 82% seen once. Sequences were derived from PBMCs, sampled from a glioma patient treated with radiotherapy, temozolomide or both. These receptor sequences come from a man aged 25 to 45 with glioma.

A single count supports this clone. The chain joins TRBV5-1 to TRBJ1-1; TRBD1 agrees at 7 bases. The CDR3 has 14 amino acids. Trimming removed 7 bases from V and 1 base from J; junction bases left unmatched: 7. Germline CDR1 is SGHRS and CDR2 is YFSETQ. This chain's CDR3 is CASSIGTENTEAFF. The CDR3 DNA follows: TGCGCCAGCTCCATAGGGACAGAGAACACTGAAGCTTTCTTT.

V is TRBV6-5 and J is TRBJ1-1, with 10 bases that match TRBD1. With 5 bases clipped from V and 7 bases from J, the junction kept 4 bases outside the gene matches. Per the germline V gene, CDR1 is MNHEY and CDR2 is SVGAGI. The CDR3 has 13 residues. The CDR3 loop reads CASSGTGASEAFF. The CDR3 DNA sequence: TGTGCCAGCAGTGGGACAGGGGCGAGTGAAGCTTTCTTT.

The genes are TRBV30 and TRBJ2-7, with D possibly being TRBD1 (6 bases). This CDR3 comprises 13 residues. The germline V gene has CDR1 GTSNPN and CDR2 SVGIG (reference sequence). Trimming stripped 3 bases from V and 1 base from J, with 10 bases between. As DNA, the CDR3 is TGTGCCTGGAGCCGAGACAGGTCCTACGAGCAGTACTTC. As protein: CAWSRDRSYEQYF.

V and J are TRBV25-1 and TRBJ2-2; maybe TRBD2 (7 bases). There are 16 residues in the CDR3. CDR1 is MGHDK and CDR2 is SYGVNS in the germline V gene. The V end lost 3 bases, the J end lost 4 bases, and 15 bases lay between the germline ends. This CDR3 reads CASSDTGGPVTGELFF. CDR3 nucleotide sequence: TGTGCCAGCAGTGATACCGGGGGGCCAGTCACCGGGGAGCTGTTTTTT.

V usage is TRBV2 and J usage is TRBJ1-4, with unresolved D. The germline V and J ends were trimmed by 7 bases and 7 bases, with 10 bases remaining between them. Germline V gives CDR1 SNHLY, CDR2 FYNNEI. CDR3 length: 12 amino acids. In DNA, the CDR3 is TGTGCCAGCACGGCGCGGAGTGAAAAACTGTTTTTT. Its translation is CASTARSEKLFF.